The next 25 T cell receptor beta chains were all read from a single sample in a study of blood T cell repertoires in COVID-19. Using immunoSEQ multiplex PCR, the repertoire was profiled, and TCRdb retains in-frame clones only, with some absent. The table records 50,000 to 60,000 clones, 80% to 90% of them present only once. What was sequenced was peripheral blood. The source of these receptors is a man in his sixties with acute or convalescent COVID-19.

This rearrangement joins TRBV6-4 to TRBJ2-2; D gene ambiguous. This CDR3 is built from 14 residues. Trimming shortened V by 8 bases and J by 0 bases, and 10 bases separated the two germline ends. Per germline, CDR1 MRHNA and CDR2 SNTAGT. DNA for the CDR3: TGTGCCAGCGCGCTGGAGTCGAACACCGGGGAGCTGTTTTTT. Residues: CASALESNTGELFF.

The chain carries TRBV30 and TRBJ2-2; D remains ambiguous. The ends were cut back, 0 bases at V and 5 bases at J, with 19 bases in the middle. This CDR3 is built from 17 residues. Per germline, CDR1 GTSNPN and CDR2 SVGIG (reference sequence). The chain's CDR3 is CAWSVYRPYTGTGELFF. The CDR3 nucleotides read TGTGCCTGGAGTGTTTATAGGCCGTACACCGGGACCGGGGAGCTGTTTTTT.

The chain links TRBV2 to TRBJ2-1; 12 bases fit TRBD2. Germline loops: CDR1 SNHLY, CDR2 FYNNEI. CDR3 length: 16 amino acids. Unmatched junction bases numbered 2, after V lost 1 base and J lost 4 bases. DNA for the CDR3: TGTGCCAGCAGTGAAGGCCTAGCGGGGGGGTACAATGAGCAGTTCTTC. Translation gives CASSEGLAGGYNEQFF.

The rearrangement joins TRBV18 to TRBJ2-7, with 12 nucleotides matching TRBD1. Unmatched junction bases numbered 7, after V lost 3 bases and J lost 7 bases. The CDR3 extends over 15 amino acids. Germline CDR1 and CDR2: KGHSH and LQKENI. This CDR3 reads CASSPPGQGAWEQYF. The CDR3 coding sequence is TGTGCCAGCTCACCCCCGGGACAGGGGGCATGGGAGCAGTACTTC.

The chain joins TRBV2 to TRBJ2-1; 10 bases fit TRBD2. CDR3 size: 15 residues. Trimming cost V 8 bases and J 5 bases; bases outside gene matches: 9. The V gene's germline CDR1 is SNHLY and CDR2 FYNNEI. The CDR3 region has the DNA TGTGCCAGCTCCGCTCGGACTAGCGGAAACAATGAGCAGTTCTTC. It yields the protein CASSARTSGNNEQFF.

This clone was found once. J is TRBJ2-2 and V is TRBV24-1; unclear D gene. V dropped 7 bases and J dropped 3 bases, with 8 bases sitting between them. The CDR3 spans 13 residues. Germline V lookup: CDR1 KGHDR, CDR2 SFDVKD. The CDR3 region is CATRSGDTGELFF. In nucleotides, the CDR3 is TGTGCCACCAGGAGTGGTGACACCGGGGAGCTGTTTTTT.

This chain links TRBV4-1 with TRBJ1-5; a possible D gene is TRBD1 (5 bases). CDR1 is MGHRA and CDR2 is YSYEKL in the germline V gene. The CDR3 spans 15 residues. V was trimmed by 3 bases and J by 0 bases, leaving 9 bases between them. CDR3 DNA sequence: TGCGCCAGCAGCCAGGCTGACAGTAGCAATCAGCCCCAGCATTTT. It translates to CASSQADSSNQPQHF.

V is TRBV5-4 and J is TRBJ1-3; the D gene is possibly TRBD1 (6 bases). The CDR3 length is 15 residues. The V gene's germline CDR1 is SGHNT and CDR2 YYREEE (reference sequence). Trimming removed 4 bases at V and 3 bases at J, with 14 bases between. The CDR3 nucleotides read TGTGCCAGCAGCATCAGGGGCAGGTTTGGAAACACCATATATTTT. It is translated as CASSIRGRFGNTIYF.

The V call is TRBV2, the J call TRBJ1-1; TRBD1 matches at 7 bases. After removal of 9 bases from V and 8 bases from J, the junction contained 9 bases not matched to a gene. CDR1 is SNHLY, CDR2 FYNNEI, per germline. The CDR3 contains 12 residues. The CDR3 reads CARSTGLREAFF. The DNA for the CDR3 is TGTGCCAGATCGACAGGGTTGAGGGAAGCTTTCTTT.

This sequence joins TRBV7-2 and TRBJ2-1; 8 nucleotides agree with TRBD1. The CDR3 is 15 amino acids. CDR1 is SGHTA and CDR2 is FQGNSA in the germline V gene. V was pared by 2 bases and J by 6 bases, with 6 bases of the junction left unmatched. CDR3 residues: CASSLPPGQVNEQFF. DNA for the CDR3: TGTGCCAGCAGCTTACCACCGGGACAGGTCAATGAGCAGTTCTTC.

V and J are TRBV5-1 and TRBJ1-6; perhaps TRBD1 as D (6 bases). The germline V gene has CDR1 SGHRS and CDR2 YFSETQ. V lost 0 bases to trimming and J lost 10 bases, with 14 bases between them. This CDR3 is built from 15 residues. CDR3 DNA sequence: TGCGCCAGCAGCTTGGATAGGGCAGGGGTCTCACCCCTCCACTTT. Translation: CASSLDRAGVSPLHF.

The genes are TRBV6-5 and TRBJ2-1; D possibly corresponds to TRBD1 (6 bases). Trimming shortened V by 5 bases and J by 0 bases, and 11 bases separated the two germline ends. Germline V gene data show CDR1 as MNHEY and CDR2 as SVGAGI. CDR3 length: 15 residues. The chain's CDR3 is CASSPRGSSYNEQFF. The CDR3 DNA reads TGTGCCAGCAGTCCAAGGGGGAGCTCCTACAATGAGCAGTTCTTC.

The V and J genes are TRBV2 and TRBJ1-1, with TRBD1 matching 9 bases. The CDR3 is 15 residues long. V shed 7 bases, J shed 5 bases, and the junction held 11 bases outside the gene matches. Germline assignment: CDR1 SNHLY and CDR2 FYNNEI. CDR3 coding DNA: TGTGCCAGCAACTTACTCTCCGGGACAGGGACTGAAGCTTTCTTT. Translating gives CASNLLSGTGTEAFF. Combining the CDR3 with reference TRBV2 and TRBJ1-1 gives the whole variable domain EPEVTQTPSHQVTQMGQEVILRCVPISNHLYFYWYRQILGQKVEFLVSFYNNEISEKSEIFDDQFSVERPDGSNFTLKIRSTKLEDSAMYFCASNLLSGTGTEAFFGQGTRLTVV.

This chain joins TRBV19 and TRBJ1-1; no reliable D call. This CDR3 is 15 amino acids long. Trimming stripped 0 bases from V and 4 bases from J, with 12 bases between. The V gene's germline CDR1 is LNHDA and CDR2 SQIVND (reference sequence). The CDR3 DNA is TGTGCCAGTAGTATAGACTCAGCCAGCGGCACTGAAGCTTTCTTT. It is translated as CASSIDSASGTEAFF.

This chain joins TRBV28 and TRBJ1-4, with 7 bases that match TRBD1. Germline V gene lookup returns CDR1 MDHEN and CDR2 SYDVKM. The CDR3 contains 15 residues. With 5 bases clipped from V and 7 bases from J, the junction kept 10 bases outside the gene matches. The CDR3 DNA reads TGTGCCAGCAGTCCCTCGACAGGGACTTTTGAAAAACTGTTTTTT. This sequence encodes CASSPSTGTFEKLFF.

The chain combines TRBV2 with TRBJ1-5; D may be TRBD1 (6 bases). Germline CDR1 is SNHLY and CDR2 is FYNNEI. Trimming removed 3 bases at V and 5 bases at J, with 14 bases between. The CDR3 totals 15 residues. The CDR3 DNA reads TGTGCCAGCAGTGAGCAGGGGTTGGTAGATCAGCCCCAGCATTTT. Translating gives CASSEQGLVDQPQHF.

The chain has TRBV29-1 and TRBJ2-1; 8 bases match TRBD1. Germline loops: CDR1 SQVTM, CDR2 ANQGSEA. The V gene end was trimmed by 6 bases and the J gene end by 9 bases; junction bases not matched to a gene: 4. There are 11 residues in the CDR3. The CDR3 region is CSVDRVGEQFF. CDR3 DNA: TGCAGCGTGGACAGGGTAGGTGAGCAGTTCTTC.

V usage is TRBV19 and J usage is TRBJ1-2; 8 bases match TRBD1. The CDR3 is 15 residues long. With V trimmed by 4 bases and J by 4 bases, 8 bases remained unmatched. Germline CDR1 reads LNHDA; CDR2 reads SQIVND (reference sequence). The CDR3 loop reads CASSNWQGARYGYTF. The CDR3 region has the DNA TGTGCCAGTAGTAACTGGCAGGGGGCCCGCTATGGCTACACCTTC.

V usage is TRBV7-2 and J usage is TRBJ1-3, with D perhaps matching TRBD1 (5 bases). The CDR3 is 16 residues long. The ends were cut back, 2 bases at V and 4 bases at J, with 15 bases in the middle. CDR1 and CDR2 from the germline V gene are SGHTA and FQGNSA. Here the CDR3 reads CASSLHQGSKGNTIYF. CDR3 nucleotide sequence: TGTGCCAGCAGCTTACATCAGGGAAGCAAAGGAAACACCATATATTTT.

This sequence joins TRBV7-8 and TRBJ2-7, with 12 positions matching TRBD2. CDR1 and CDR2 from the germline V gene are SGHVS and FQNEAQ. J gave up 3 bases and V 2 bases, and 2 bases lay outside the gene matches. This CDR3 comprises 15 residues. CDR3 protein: CASSLTSGGIYEQYF. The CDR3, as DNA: TGTGCCAGCAGCTTAACTAGCGGGGGGATCTACGAGCAGTACTTC.

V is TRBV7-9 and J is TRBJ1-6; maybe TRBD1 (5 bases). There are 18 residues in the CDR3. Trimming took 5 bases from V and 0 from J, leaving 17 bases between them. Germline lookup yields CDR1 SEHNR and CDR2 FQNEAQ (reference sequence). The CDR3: CASSGKPGLSSYNSPLHF. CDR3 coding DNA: TGTGCCAGCAGCGGCAAACCAGGGCTTAGCTCCTATAATTCACCCCTCCACTTT.

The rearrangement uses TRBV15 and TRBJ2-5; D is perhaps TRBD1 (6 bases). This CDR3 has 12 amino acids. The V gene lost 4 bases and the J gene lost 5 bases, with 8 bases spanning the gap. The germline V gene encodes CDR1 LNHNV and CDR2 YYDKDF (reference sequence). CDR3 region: CATSNRDETQYF. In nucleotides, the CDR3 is TGTGCCACCAGCAACAGGGATGAGACCCAGTACTTC.

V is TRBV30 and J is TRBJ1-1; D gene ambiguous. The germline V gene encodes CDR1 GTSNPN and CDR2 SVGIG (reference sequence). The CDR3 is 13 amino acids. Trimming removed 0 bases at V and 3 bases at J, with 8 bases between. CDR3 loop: CAWSVMSYTEAFF. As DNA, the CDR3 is TGTGCCTGGAGTGTAATGAGTTACACTGAAGCTTTCTTT. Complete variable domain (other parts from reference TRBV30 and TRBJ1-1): SQTIHQWPATLVQPVGSPLSLECTVEGTSNPNLYWYRQAAGRGLQLLFYSVGIGQISSEVPQNLSASRPQDRQFILSSKKLLLSDSGFYLCAWSVMSYTEAFFGQGTRLTVV.

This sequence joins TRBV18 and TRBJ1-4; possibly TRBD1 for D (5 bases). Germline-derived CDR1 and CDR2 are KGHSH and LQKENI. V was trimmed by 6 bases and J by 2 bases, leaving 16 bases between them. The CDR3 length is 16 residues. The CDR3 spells CASSSLSGSTNEKLFF. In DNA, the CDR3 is TGTGCCAGCTCGTCCTTATCAGGGTCTACTAATGAAAAACTGTTTTTT.

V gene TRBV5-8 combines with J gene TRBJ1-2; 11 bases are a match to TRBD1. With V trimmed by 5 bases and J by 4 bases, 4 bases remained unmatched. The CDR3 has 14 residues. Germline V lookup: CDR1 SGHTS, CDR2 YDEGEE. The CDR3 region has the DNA TGTGCCAGCAGACGGACAGGGGGCTCCTATGGCTACACCTTC. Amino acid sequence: CASRRTGGSYGYTF.